What follows are 2 T cell receptor beta chains derived from one specimen sequenced in a study of regulatory T cells in long-lasting Graves disease (dated by TCRdb to 2020 to 2022). Interpreted using the paper, the time point label stands for: newly diagnosed GD, antithyroid drugs for less than 3 months. RNA was extracted from PBMCs in TRIzol for both TCR sequencing and RNA sequencing. The library was built by means of multiplex PCR. Instrument used: Illumina HiSeq 4000. iRepertoire HTBI primers and Arm-PCR amplification of CDR3 regions were used to construct TCR beta libraries. TCRdb reworked the public reads: Q25 trimming with fastp, MiXCR clone assembly, productive beta chains retained. For every CDR3 protein sequence, its rows merge into one entry that carries the most common genes and DNA. This sample has 530,000 or so distinct CDR3 sequences in its table, and around an eighth of those were observed once. Of the sample, roughly 10% is held by the ten largest clones.

The same specimen was also included in a second study, on T cells in Graves' hyperthyroidism and ophthalmopathy.

Sequencing used peripheral blood mononuclear cells (PBMCs), obtained at new diagnosis, from a patient treated with antithyroid drugs. These TCRs come from a man aged 30-40 years with Graves disease. Donor details come from another sample of the same person, matched by shared clones.

This clonotype was picked up a small number of times. The V gene is TRBV29-1, the J gene TRBJ1-2; 7 bases align to TRBD1. Germline assignment: CDR1 SQVTM and CDR2 ANQGSEA. This CDR3 spans 13 amino acids. Trimming at V came to 6 bases and at J to 4 bases, leaving 8 bases not matched to a gene. CDR3 nucleotides: TGCAGCGTACCAAATCGGGACAGCTATGGCTACACCTTC. This encodes CSVPNRDSYGYTF. Supplemented by reference TRBV29-1 and TRBJ1-2, the full variable domain reads SAVISQKPSRDICQRGTSLTIQCQVDSQVTMMFWYRQQPGQSLTLIATANQGSEATYESGFVIDKFPISRPNLTFSTLTVSNMSPEDSSIYLCSVPNRDSYGYTFGSGTRLTVV.

This clonotype was counted a few times. This chain links TRBV12-3 or TRBV12-4 with TRBJ1-6; D is ambiguous. V was clipped by 6 bases and J by 7 bases, with 13 bases between them. There are 14 residues in the CDR3. The CDR3 nucleotides read TGTGCCAGCAGCGAGGAGACTCGGAATTCACCCCTCCACTTT. Translating it yields CASSEETRNSPLHF.